Presented here are 17 T cell receptor beta chains from one specimen sequenced in a study of T-cell memory formation after mild COVID-19. TCRdb analysed the 5' RACE reads with MiXCR anew, one entry per CDR3 protein. Of a few hundred thousand distinct CDR3 sequences listed, 25% are singletons. The sequencing sample was made of PBMCs or a T cell subset sorted from them (not recorded which). Source of these receptors: an adult woman who had mild COVID-19 (a few samples of this study predate the infection). Cell type and time point are not known.

This clonotype has a handful of counts. A read error may produce the germline difference seen at one junction end. CDR3: CASSLARVNTEAFF. In nucleotides, the CDR3 is TGTGCCAGCAGCTTAGCTAGGGTGAACACTGAAGCTTTCTTT. The J gene is TRBJ1-1, the V gene TRBV5-1, with unresolved D. The CDR3 is 14 amino acids. Germline CDR1 and CDR2: SGHRS and YFSETQ.

This clonotype showed up just a few times. The chain couples TRBV12-3 or TRBV12-4 to TRBJ2-5, with 7 bases matching TRBD1. The length of the CDR3 is 17 residues. Trimming removed 3 bases from V and 7 bases from J; junction bases left unmatched: 17. CDR3 region: CASSLHEGAFKGVTQYF. The CDR3 DNA reads as TGTGCCAGCAGTTTGCATGAGGGGGCGTTCAAAGGGGTGACCCAGTACTTC.

This chain links TRBV10-3 with TRBJ1-5, with D possibly being TRBD1 (6 bases). Germline values: CDR1 ENHRY, CDR2 SYGVKD. Trimming shortened V by 0 bases and J by 0 bases, and 6 bases separated the two germline ends. The CDR3 has 15 amino acids. The CDR3, as DNA: TGTGCCATCAGTGAGTCACAGGGTAGCAATCAGCCCCAGCATTTT. This sequence encodes CAISESQGSNQPQHF.

The V call is TRBV7-2, the J call TRBJ1-3, with D possibly matching TRBD1 (5 bases). Germline values: CDR1 SGHTA, CDR2 FQGNSA. V lost 7 bases and J 0 bases, leaving 10 bases between the germline ends. The CDR3 covers 14 residues. CDR3 bases: TGTGCCAGCACTATCAGGGACTCTGGAAACACCATATATTTT. Its protein product is CASTIRDSGNTIYF.

This clonotype was found a few times. V and J are TRBV18 and TRBJ2-1, with D tentatively TRBD2 (6 bases). Germline CDR1 and CDR2: KGHSH and LQKENI. The germline V and J ends were trimmed by 3 bases and 7 bases, with 16 bases remaining between them. The CDR3 covers 15 residues. The CDR3 is CASSPVSGIRNEQFF. CDR3 DNA: TGTGCCAGCTCACCCGTTAGCGGTATACGGAATGAGCAGTTCTTC.

This clonotype was seen only a few times. The chain recombines TRBV6-6 with TRBJ2-7; 7 positions match TRBD1. Germline CDR1 is MNHNY and CDR2 is SVGAGI (reference sequence). Trimming at V came to 7 bases and at J to 2 bases, leaving 11 bases not matched to a gene. The CDR3 has 15 residues. The CDR3 DNA sequence: TGTGCCAGCACCAAGGGGGCAGGCTTTACCTACGAGCAGTACTTC. This sequence encodes CASTKGAGFTYEQYF.

The rearrangement joins TRBV12-3 or TRBV12-4 to TRBJ1-2; D remains unclear. Trimming pared 5 bases from V and 3 bases from J, leaving 19 bases between. The CDR3 extends over 16 amino acids. CDR3 nucleotides: TGTGCCAGCAGTCCTAACCTGGAGGCAGCTTACTATGGCTACACCTTC. This codes for CASSPNLEAAYYGYTF.

The sample holds a few counts of this clonotype. The rearrangement uses TRBV6-4 and TRBJ1-1; D ambiguous. Germline values: CDR1 MRHNA, CDR2 SNTAGT. V lost 0 bases and J 6 bases, leaving 8 bases between the germline ends. This CDR3 region has 13 residues. CDR3 in amino acids: CASSDSGLAEAFF. In nucleotides, the CDR3 is TGTGCCAGCAGTGACTCAGGGTTGGCTGAAGCTTTCTTT.

A word on this clonotype: The junction departs from germline at one end; a sequencing error may be responsible. The CDR3 spells CASSLATYEQFF. CDR3 in DNA: TGTGCCAGCAGCCTAGCGACCTATGAGCAGTTCTTC. The chain carries TRBV7-2 and TRBJ2-1; TRBD2 might be the D (6 bases). The CDR3 has 12 residues. CDR1 is SGHTA, CDR2 FQGNSA, per germline. Variable domain in full (rest from reference TRBV7-2 and TRBJ2-1): GAGVSQSPSNKVTEKGKDVELRCDPISGHTALYWYRQSLGQGLEFLIYFQGNSAPDKSGLPSDRFSAERTGGSVSTLTIQRTQQEDSAVYLCASSLATYEQFFGPGTRLTVL.

The chain links TRBV12-3 or TRBV12-4 to TRBJ1-1; maybe TRBD1 (6 bases). This CDR3 comprises 15 residues. The V and J ends lost 4 bases and 3 bases respectively, with 15 bases between them. CDR3 sequence: CASSSEDSYDTEAFF. In DNA form, the CDR3 reads TGTGCCAGCAGTTCGGAGGACAGCTACGACACTGAAGCTTTCTTT.

This clonotype was counted between two and nine times. The chain combines TRBV6-5 with TRBJ1-1, with 7 bases lining up with TRBD1. Germline lookup yields CDR1 MNHEY and CDR2 SVGAGI. The CDR3 is 15 amino acids. V gave up 3 bases and J gave up 4 bases; unmatched junction bases: 8. For the CDR3, the DNA is TGTGCCAGCAGTTATTTTCCAGGGGGGAGCACTGAAGCTTTCTTT. Translating gives CASSYFPGGSTEAFF.

The J gene is TRBJ1-1, the V gene TRBV6-6; D not resolved. The V gene's germline CDR1 is MNHNY and CDR2 SVGAGI (reference sequence). The length of the CDR3 is 15 residues. V was cut by 0 bases and J by 0 bases, with 8 bases left in between. The CDR3 DNA reads TGTGCCAGCAGTTACTCGAGCAGATTGAACACTGAAGCTTTCTTT. Residues: CASSYSSRLNTEAFF.

This chain joins TRBV7-9 and TRBJ2-7; no definite D call. Per germline, CDR1 SEHNR and CDR2 FQNEAQ (reference sequence). The CDR3 length is 12 residues. Trimming left V 3 bases short and J 7 bases short, with 10 bases between. CDR3 residues: CASSFPKGEQYF. The CDR3 DNA is TGTGCCAGCAGCTTCCCGAAGGGTGAGCAGTACTTC.

This clonotype showed up just a few times. The rearrangement joins TRBV5-1 to TRBJ2-3; D ambiguous. V was pared by 7 bases and J by 0 bases, with 12 bases between. The CDR3 is 14 amino acids. Germline V gene lookup returns CDR1 SGHRS and CDR2 YFSETQ. The CDR3 is CASADGISTDTQYF. The CDR3 region has the DNA TGCGCCAGCGCAGACGGTATAAGCACAGATACGCAGTATTTT.

The rearrangement links TRBV11-2 to TRBJ1-2; possible D gene TRBD1, 5 bases. V was trimmed by 5 bases and J by 2 bases, leaving 12 bases between them. In germline, CDR1 is SGHAT, CDR2 FQNNGV. This CDR3 has 14 amino acids. DNA for the CDR3: TGTGCCAGCAGCCCGTTGAGGGGCAACTATGGCTACACCTTC. Its protein is CASSPLRGNYGYTF.

This clonotype was detected only a few times. The chain has TRBV7-2 and TRBJ1-4, with D maybe TRBD1 (5 bases). Germline lookup yields CDR1 SGHTA and CDR2 FQGNSA. The V gene lost 3 bases and the J gene lost 5 bases, with 10 bases spanning the gap. The CDR3 has 14 residues. CDR3 region: CASSFPGRNEKLFF. The CDR3 DNA is TGTGCCAGCAGCTTCCCAGGGAGGAATGAAAAACTGTTTTTT.

The chain couples TRBV9 to TRBJ2-3; 10 nucleotides match TRBD2. Germline CDR1 is SGDLS and CDR2 is YYNGEE. This CDR3 comprises 17 residues. The J segment lost 4 bases and the V segment lost 3 bases, leaving 11 bases of the junction unmatched. CDR3 nucleotides: TGTGCCAGCAGCGGACTTGCTAGCGGGAGTTCCTCAGATACGCAGTATTTT. Translating gives CASSGLASGSSSDTQYF. Full variable domain (outside the CDR3, taken from reference TRBV9 and TRBJ2-3): DSGVTQTPKHLITATGQRVTLRCSPRSGDLSVYWYQQSLDQGLQFLIQYYNGEERAKGNILERFSAQQFPDLHSELNLSSLELGDSALYFCASSGLASGSSSDTQYFGPGTRLTVL.